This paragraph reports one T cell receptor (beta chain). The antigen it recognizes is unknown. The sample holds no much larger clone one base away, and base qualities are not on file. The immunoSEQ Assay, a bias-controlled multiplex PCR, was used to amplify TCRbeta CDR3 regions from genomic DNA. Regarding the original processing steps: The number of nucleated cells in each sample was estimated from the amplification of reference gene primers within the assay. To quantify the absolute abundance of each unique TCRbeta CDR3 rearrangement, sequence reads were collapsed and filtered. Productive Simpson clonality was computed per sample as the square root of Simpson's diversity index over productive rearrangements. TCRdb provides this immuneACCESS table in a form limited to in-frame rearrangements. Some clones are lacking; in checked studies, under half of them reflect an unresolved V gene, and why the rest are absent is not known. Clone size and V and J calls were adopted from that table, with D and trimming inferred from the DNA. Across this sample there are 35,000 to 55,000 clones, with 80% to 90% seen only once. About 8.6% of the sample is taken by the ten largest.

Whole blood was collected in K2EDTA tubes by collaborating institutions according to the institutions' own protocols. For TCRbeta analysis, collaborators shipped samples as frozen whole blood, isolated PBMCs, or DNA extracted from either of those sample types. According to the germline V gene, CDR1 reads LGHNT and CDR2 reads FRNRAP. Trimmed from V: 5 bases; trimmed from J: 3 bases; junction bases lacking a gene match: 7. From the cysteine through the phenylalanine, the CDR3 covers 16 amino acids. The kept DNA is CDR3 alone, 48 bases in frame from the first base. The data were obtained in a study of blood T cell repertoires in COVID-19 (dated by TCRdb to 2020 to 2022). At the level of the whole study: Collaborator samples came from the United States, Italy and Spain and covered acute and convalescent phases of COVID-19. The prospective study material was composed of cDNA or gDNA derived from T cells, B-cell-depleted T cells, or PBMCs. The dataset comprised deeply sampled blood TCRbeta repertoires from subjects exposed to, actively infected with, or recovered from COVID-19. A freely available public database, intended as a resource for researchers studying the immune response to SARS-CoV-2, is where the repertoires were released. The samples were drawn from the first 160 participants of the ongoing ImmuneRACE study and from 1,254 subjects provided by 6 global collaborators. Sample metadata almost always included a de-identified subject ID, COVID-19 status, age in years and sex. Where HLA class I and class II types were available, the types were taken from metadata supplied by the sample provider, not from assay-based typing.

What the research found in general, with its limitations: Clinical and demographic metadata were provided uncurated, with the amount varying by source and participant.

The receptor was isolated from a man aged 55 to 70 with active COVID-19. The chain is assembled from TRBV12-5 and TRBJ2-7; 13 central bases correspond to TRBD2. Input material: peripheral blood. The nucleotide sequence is TGTGCTAGTGGTCATGGGACTAGCGGGATTATCTACGAGCAGTACTTC. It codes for CASGHGTSGIIYEQYF.